What follows is one T cell receptor beta chain and its context. Antigen: not known. This entry is derived from a study of shared clonotypes between healthy human individuals. Donors had no recently reported acute infections or vaccinations and were HIV-negative. This CDR3 is 16 amino acids long. CDR1 and CDR2 from the germline V gene are MNHEY and SVGAGI. After removal of 2 bases from V and 0 bases from J, the junction contained 4 bases not matched to a gene. Broader study findings: With few donors, the genetic and exposure-history diversity represented was limited. Investigators collected only blood, and repertoires in tissues likely differ.

Sequencing was performed with immunoSEQ multiplex PCR; in TCRdb, only in-frame clones are kept and a portion is missing. In the table there are roughly 2.4 million clones, almost 96% of which are singletons. The specimen was naive CD4+ T cells sorted from blood. Indicated subset: CD45RA+ positively selected. The genes are TRBV6-5 and TRBJ1-2; 9 bases align to TRBD1. The TCR originated in a man aged 18-30 years in good health. CDR3 loop: CASSYGTGKANYGYTF. DNA for the CDR3: TGTGCCAGCAGTTACGGGACAGGGAAAGCTAACTATGGCTACACCTTC.